The 28 T cell receptor beta chains reported below all come from one sample, sequenced in a study of blood T cell repertoires in COVID-19. This table comes from immunoSEQ multiplex PCR, and its TCRdb copy is limited to in-frame clones, with some not included. The top ten hold approximately 4.5% of the sample, which has around 320,000 clones, around 90% seen once. What was sequenced was PBMCs or T cells enriched from blood (not recorded which). These receptors were collected from a young woman with acute COVID-19.

The chain uses TRBV6-5 and TRBJ2-7, with D perhaps matching TRBD2 (5 bases). The V end lost 6 bases, the J end lost 5 bases, and 14 bases lay between the germline ends. This CDR3 contains 13 residues. Germline values: CDR1 MNHEY, CDR2 SVGAGI. The CDR3 spells CASRGEGGHEQYF. The DNA of the CDR3 is TGTGCCAGCAGGGGAGAGGGCGGCCACGAGCAGTACTTC.

The chain has TRBV30 and TRBJ1-4, with D tentatively TRBD1 (6 bases). The V and J ends lost 0 bases and 4 bases respectively, with 12 bases between them. The CDR3 runs 15 residues. Germline V lookup: CDR1 GTSNPN, CDR2 SVGIG (reference sequence). CDR3 sequence reads: CAWSVLTGFNEKLFF. For the CDR3, the DNA is TGTGCCTGGAGTGTACTTACAGGGTTTAATGAAAAACTGTTTTTT.

This chain links TRBV10-3 with TRBJ1-5, with D hard to call. The V end lost 2 bases, the J end lost 0 bases, and 8 bases lay between the germline ends. The germline gives CDR1 ENHRY, CDR2 SYGVKD. The CDR3 totals 15 residues. This CDR3 reads CAISESGPSNQPQHF. CDR3 nucleotide sequence: TGTGCCATCAGTGAGAGTGGGCCTAGCAATCAGCCCCAGCATTTT.

CDR3 residues: CSASTSGSGLQHF. CDR3 coding DNA: TGCAGTGCTAGTACGTCGGGGTCAGGCCTCCAGCATTTT. The chain joins TRBV20-1 to TRBJ1-5; the D is unclear. From germline, CDR1 is DFQATT and CDR2 SNEGSKA (reference sequence). CDR3 length: 13 amino acids. The V end was cut by 3 bases, the J end by 12 bases, with 18 bases between.

The chain couples TRBV2 to TRBJ1-4; 8 bases align to TRBD1. CDR1 and CDR2 from the germline V gene are SNHLY and FYNNEI. The length of the CDR3 is 14 residues. V dropped 7 bases and J dropped 3; count of bases not matched to a gene: 4. The CDR3: CASNPGQANEKLFF. The CDR3 DNA sequence: TGTGCCAGCAATCCGGGACAGGCTAATGAAAAACTGTTTTTT.

The genes are TRBV30 and TRBJ2-2; D remains ambiguous. CDR1 and CDR2 (germline): GTSNPN, SVGIG (reference sequence). The CDR3 has 13 residues. V lost 5 bases and J lost 1, with 8 bases in between. This CDR3 is CAWVNLNTGELFF. The CDR3, as DNA: TGTGCCTGGGTAAACTTGAACACCGGGGAGCTGTTTTTT.

The chain has TRBV2 and TRBJ1-2, with TRBD1 matching 7 bases. Trimming at V came to 5 bases and at J to 4 bases, leaving 7 bases not matched to a gene. Germline V CDR1 and CDR2: SNHLY, FYNNEI. This CDR3 comprises 14 residues. The CDR3 DNA reads TGTGCCAGCAGTCAGGGGGGACAGAGCTATGGCTACACCTTC. Protein sequence: CASSQGGQSYGYTF.

A single count supports this clone. The chain carries TRBV27 and TRBJ1-6; weak D call: TRBD1 (5 bases). Germline V gene lookup returns CDR1 MNHEY and CDR2 SMNVEV (reference sequence). The V and J ends lost 3 bases and 6 bases respectively, with 15 bases between them. The length of the CDR3 is 16 residues. CDR3 DNA: TGTGCCAGCAGTTTGGGCGTAGGCAGGGCTAATTCACCCCTCCACTTT. This codes for CASSLGVGRANSPLHF.

The J gene is TRBJ2-3, the V gene TRBV5-1; 9 bases map to TRBD2. V lost 0 bases and J lost 2; bases outside the gene matches: 4. Germline values: CDR1 SGHRS, CDR2 YFSETQ. The CDR3 length is 16 residues. CDR3 protein: CASSLGLAGFTDTQYF. The DNA of the CDR3 is TGCGCCAGCAGCTTGGGTCTAGCGGGGTTCACAGATACGCAGTATTTT.

The rearrangement joins TRBV7-2 to TRBJ1-1; D gene ambiguous. Per germline, CDR1 SGHTA and CDR2 FQGNSA. The V end lost 2 bases, the J end lost 3 bases, and 10 bases lay between the germline ends. This CDR3 has 14 amino acids. The CDR3 is CASSLSYGDTEAFF. DNA for the CDR3: TGTGCCAGCAGCTTATCTTACGGTGACACTGAAGCTTTCTTT.

The chain has TRBV7-8 and TRBJ2-2, with D possibly TRBD1 on 5 matching bases. The CDR3 covers 14 residues. The V end lost 1 base, the J end lost 6 bases, and 9 bases lay between the germline ends. CDR1 is SGHVS and CDR2 is FQNEAQ in the germline V gene. CDR3 residues: CASSLVQGSGELFF. The CDR3 bases are TGTGCCAGCAGCTTAGTTCAGGGTTCCGGGGAGCTGTTTTTT.

The rearrangement uses TRBV30 and TRBJ1-3; tentatively, D is TRBD1 (5 bases). The V gene lost 2 bases and the J gene lost 2 bases, with 10 bases spanning the gap. CDR3 length: 14 residues. Germline assignment: CDR1 GTSNPN and CDR2 SVGIG (reference sequence). The CDR3 sequence is CAWSPGGTGNTIYF. The CDR3 DNA is TGTGCCTGGAGTCCCGGGGGAACTGGAAACACCATATATTTT.

The chain is built from TRBV7-6 and TRBJ2-7; 7 bases are shared with TRBD2. The junction had 8 bases not matched to a gene; V was cut back by 4 bases and J by 5 bases. The CDR3 extends over 14 amino acids. The germline V gene encodes CDR1 SGHVS and CDR2 FNYEAQ. The CDR3 is CASSSGLSKHEQYF. CDR3 nucleotides: TGTGCCAGCAGCTCGGGACTAAGCAAGCACGAGCAGTACTTC.

The chain carries TRBV7-9 and TRBJ1-5, with TRBD1 as a possible D gene (5 bases). The CDR3 sequence is 15 residues long. Germline V CDR1 and CDR2: SEHNR, FQNEAQ (reference sequence). The V end was cut by 0 bases, the J end by 9 bases, with 15 bases between. The chain's CDR3 is CASSLADSALSPQHF. CDR3 DNA: TGTGCCAGCAGCTTAGCAGACAGCGCCCTATCGCCCCAGCATTTT. Full variable domain (rest looked up from reference TRBV7-9 and TRBJ1-5): DTGVSQNPRHKITKRGQNVTFRCDPISEHNRLYWYRQTLGQGPEFLTYFQNEAQLEKSRLLSDRFSAERPKGSFSTLEIQRTEQGDSAMYLCASSLADSALSPQHFGDGTRLSIL.

The rearrangement uses TRBV7-2 and TRBJ2-3, with TRBD2 matching over 10 bases. Trimming cost V 4 bases and J 7 bases; bases outside gene matches: 17. CDR3 length: 18 residues. CDR1 SGHTA and CDR2 FQGNSA come from the germline V gene. The CDR3 bases are TGTGCCAGCAGCTCCCAGGGTGTAGCGGGAGGATGGTCGAATACGCAGTATTTT. Its translation: CASSSQGVAGGWSNTQYF. Full variable domain (rest looked up from reference TRBV7-2 and TRBJ2-3): GAGVSQSPSNKVTEKGKDVELRCDPISGHTALYWYRQSLGQGLEFLIYFQGNSAPDKSGLPSDRFSAERTGGSVSTLTIQRTQQEDSAVYLCASSSQGVAGGWSNTQYFGPGTRLTVL.

The CDR3 DNA follows: TGTGCCACGCCGTTACGAACAGGGAAAAACTATGGCTACACCTTC. Translated, it gives CATPLRTGKNYGYTF. The chain combines TRBV28 with TRBJ1-2; TRBD1 might be the D (6 bases). Deletions cut 10 bases from V and 2 bases from J, with 20 bases between. This CDR3 contains 15 residues. Germline V gives CDR1 MDHEN, CDR2 SYDVKM.

The chain has TRBV18 and TRBJ1-1; D possibly corresponds to TRBD1 (5 bases). Germline assignment: CDR1 KGHSH and CDR2 LQKENI. V was trimmed by 4 bases and J by 1 base, leaving 13 bases between them. The CDR3 loop spans 15 amino acids. CDR3 nucleotides: TGTGCCAGCTCACTACTGACAGTCACGAACACTGAAGCTTTCTTT. It is translated as CASSLLTVTNTEAFF.

The chain carries TRBV6-5 and TRBJ1-5; TRBD1 is a possible D gene (6 bases). Germline V lookup: CDR1 MNHEY, CDR2 SVGAGI. This CDR3 contains 15 residues. The V gene lost 2 bases and the J gene lost 4 bases, with 12 bases spanning the gap. This chain's CDR3 is CASSYLPGVNQPQHF. As DNA, the CDR3 is TGTGCCAGCAGTTACCTTCCAGGGGTTAATCAGCCCCAGCATTTT.

Points on this clone: Different DNA sequences within this sample yield the same CDR3. The V call is TRBV29-1, the J call TRBJ1-1, with a weak D call TRBD1 (5 bases). Germline lookup yields CDR1 SQVTM and CDR2 ANQGSEA. Trimming removed 4 bases from V and 4 bases from J, with 7 bases in between. This CDR3 region has 11 residues. CDR3 region: CSVVGGTEAFF. CDR3 nucleotide sequence: TGCAGCGTTGTGGGGGGCACTGAAGCTTTCTTT.

This clone was recorded once. The chain employs TRBV10-2 and TRBJ1-1, with D perhaps TRBD1 (5 bases). Germline V gene lookup returns CDR1 WSHSY and CDR2 SAAADI. The V gene lost 6 bases and the J gene lost 5 bases, with 13 bases spanning the gap. This CDR3 has 13 residues. CDR3 protein: CASSREGWTEAFF. Written as DNA, the CDR3 is TGCGCCAGCAGCAGGGAGGGCTGGACTGAAGCTTTCTTT.

The chain combines TRBV6-5 with TRBJ2-1; the match to TRBD2 covers 15 bases. Germline V gives CDR1 MNHEY, CDR2 SVGAGI. V dropped 6 bases and J dropped 8; count of bases not matched to a gene: 2. This CDR3 has 14 amino acids. CDR3 sequence: CASSGLAGGYEQFF. The CDR3 DNA reads as TGTGCCAGCAGCGGACTAGCGGGAGGGTATGAGCAGTTCTTC.

This clone showed up just a few times. This chain links TRBV6-6 with TRBJ1-5; D not resolved. Trimming left V 6 bases short and J 7 bases short, with 19 bases between. Germline CDR1 reads MNHNY; CDR2 reads SVGAGI (reference sequence). The CDR3 spans 15 residues. The CDR3: CASSQGGRGRQPQHF. The CDR3 region has the DNA TGTGCCAGCAGCCAAGGCGGCCGAGGGCGCCAGCCCCAGCATTTT.

A remark on this clone: The same CDR3 also results from other DNA sequences found in this sample. The chain couples TRBV19 to TRBJ1-1; D not resolved. CDR1 is LNHDA, CDR2 SQIVND, per germline (reference sequence). The V gene lost 4 bases and the J gene lost 2 bases, with 8 bases spanning the gap. The CDR3 has 13 amino acids. Here the CDR3 reads CASSSQVNTEAFF. The CDR3, as DNA: TGTGCCAGTAGTAGCCAGGTTAACACTGAAGCTTTCTTT.

This chain links TRBV7-9 with TRBJ2-1, with 11 bases identical to TRBD2. This CDR3 is built from 15 residues. With 5 bases clipped from V and 4 bases from J, the junction kept 4 bases outside the gene matches. The germline CDR1 and CDR2 sequences are SEHNR and FQNEAQ (reference sequence). The CDR3 DNA reads as TGTGCCAGCAGCCGAGGGACTAGCGGTTACAATGAGCAGTTCTTC. Protein product: CASSRGTSGYNEQFF.

The CDR3 protein is CASSSLSAGVYEQYF. DNA for the CDR3: TGTGCCAGCAGTTCCCTTTCAGCGGGGGTCTACGAGCAGTACTTC. The chain has TRBV27 and TRBJ2-7, with 8 bases identical to TRBD2. Looked up from germline, CDR1 is MNHEY and CDR2 is SMNVEV (reference sequence). Trimming removed 4 bases from V and 3 bases from J; junction bases left unmatched: 8. This CDR3 region has 15 residues.

The chain recombines TRBV12-3 or TRBV12-4 with TRBJ1-5, with D perhaps TRBD1 (5 bases). The V and J ends lost 2 bases and 7 bases respectively, with 9 bases between them. The CDR3 is 13 residues long. The CDR3 sequence is CASSLSTGQPQHF. CDR3 coding DNA: TGTGCCAGCAGTTTATCCACAGGACAGCCCCAGCATTTT.

This clone has only a few counts. V and J are TRBV5-1 and TRBJ1-1; 7 nucleotides agree with TRBD1. The CDR3 totals 14 residues. Germline V gives CDR1 SGHRS, CDR2 YFSETQ. V lost 4 bases, J lost 1 base, and 4 bases stayed unmatched. CDR3 nucleotide sequence: TGCGCCAGCAGCACAGGGGTGACGAACACTGAAGCTTTCTTT. Translated, it gives CASSTGVTNTEAFF.

The chain has TRBV7-9 and TRBJ1-1; D is unclear. The CDR3 length is 11 residues. CDR1 is SEHNR, CDR2 FQNEAQ, per germline (reference sequence). With 4 bases removed from V and 4 bases from J, the gap between germline ends came to 4 bases. CDR3 DNA: TGTGCCAGCAGCTCATCCACTGAAGCTTTCTTT. It codes for CASSSSTEAFF.